The rows below give T cell receptor beta chains drawn from one sample of a study of glioma-infiltrating T cells after dendritic cell vaccination. Libraries were prepared by immunoSEQ multiplex PCR; TCRdb keeps only in-frame clonotypes and omits some of them. The table lists 40,000 to 60,000 clones, over 75% of them singletons. The sequencing used blood, collected before dendritic cell vaccination. The receptors shown here come from a human donor with glioblastoma. The CDR3 runs from the conserved cysteine through the conserved F or W. The order of the fields is D gene, clone size, J gene, CDR3 length, V gene, CDR3 protein, CDR3 DNA. A D gene is named only where the DNA matches it firmly. Clone size, where shown, is once, few, many, or a class for clones that have expanded.

d_gene: TRBD1
abundance: .
j_gene: TRBJ2-3
len: 14
v_gene: TRBV6-4
CDR3aa: CASSDGTGADTQYF
CDR3nt: TGTGCCAGCAGTGACGGGACAGGGGCAGATACGCAGTATTTT

d_gene: TRBD1
abundance: .
j_gene: TRBJ1-2
len: 15
v_gene: TRBV7-2
CDR3aa: CASSPMDRGGYGYTF
CDR3nt: TGTGCCAGCAGCCCCATGGACAGGGGAGGCTATGGCTACACCTTC

d_gene: .
abundance: .
j_gene: TRBJ1-1
len: 14
v_gene: TRBV9
CDR3aa: CASSREASNTEAFF
CDR3nt: TGTGCCAGCAGCAGAGAAGCGTCGAACACTGAAGCTTTCTTT

d_gene: TRBD1
abundance: .
j_gene: TRBJ1-3
len: 15
v_gene: TRBV6-6
CDR3aa: CASSPTGATGNTIYF
CDR3nt: TGTGCCAGCAGCCCCACAGGGGCCACCGGAAACACCATATATTTT

d_gene: TRBD2
abundance: .
j_gene: TRBJ2-7
len: 15
v_gene: TRBV19
CDR3aa: CASSKGAGGSDEQYF
CDR3nt: TGTGCCAGTAGTAAGGGGGCGGGAGGGTCCGACGAGCAGTACTTC

d_gene: .
abundance: .
j_gene: TRBJ2-7
len: 15
v_gene: TRBV4-3
CDR3aa: CASSQDFYGSYEQYF
CDR3nt: TGCGCCAGCAGCCAAGATTTCTACGGCTCCTACGAGCAGTACTTC

d_gene: TRBD1
abundance: .
j_gene: TRBJ2-6
len: 18
v_gene: TRBV5-1
CDR3aa: CASSLKTGGASGANVLTF
CDR3nt: TGCGCCAGCAGCCTGAAAACAGGGGGCGCATCCGGGGCCAACGTCCTGACTTTC

d_gene: TRBD2
abundance: .
j_gene: TRBJ2-1
len: 16
v_gene: TRBV7-6
CDR3aa: CASSLLGGGGYNEQFF
CDR3nt: TGTGCCAGCAGCTTATTGGGCGGGGGGGGTTACAATGAGCAGTTCTTC

d_gene: TRBD1
abundance: .
j_gene: TRBJ1-2
len: 16
v_gene: TRBV30
CDR3aa: CAWSTGQGANNYGYTF
CDR3nt: TGTGCCTGGAGCACGGGACAGGGGGCTAATAACTATGGCTACACCTTC

d_gene: TRBD2
abundance: few
j_gene: TRBJ2-7
len: 15
v_gene: TRBV4-2
CDR3aa: CASSTSGPSSYEQYF
CDR3nt: TGTGCCAGCAGCACTAGCGGGCCCAGCTCCTACGAGCAGTACTTC

d_gene: TRBD1
abundance: .
j_gene: TRBJ1-1
len: 17
v_gene: TRBV18
CDR3aa: CASSPSPGQIMNTEAFF
CDR3nt: TGTGCCAGCTCCCCTTCACCGGGACAGATCATGAACACTGAAGCTTTCTTT